This T cell receptor beta chain was recovered during a study of early T cells in non-severe SARS-CoV-2 infection. Germline CDR1 is MDHEN and CDR2 is SYDVKM. The length of the CDR3 is 15 amino acids, counting both ends. The protocol attached unique molecular identifiers to individual cDNA molecules. MiXCR, run by TCRdb on the 5' RACE reads, gives a single entry per CDR3 protein. The sample holds some 81,000 distinct CDR3 sequences; 7.5% to 10% are singletons and the top ten take 4.5% to 5%. This clonotype was detected ten times or more. No DNA is shown, since the ends of the CDR3 on it are uncertain; the CDR3 is the one TCRdb lists.

Source material: whole blood. The receptor was isolated from an adult who was a healthcare worker with PCR-confirmed SARS-CoV-2 infection or an uninfected control (not recorded which). J is TRBJ2-7 and V is TRBV28; the table calls TRBD1, which could not be checked here. CDR3 sequence reads: CASSFGNGGVYEQYF.